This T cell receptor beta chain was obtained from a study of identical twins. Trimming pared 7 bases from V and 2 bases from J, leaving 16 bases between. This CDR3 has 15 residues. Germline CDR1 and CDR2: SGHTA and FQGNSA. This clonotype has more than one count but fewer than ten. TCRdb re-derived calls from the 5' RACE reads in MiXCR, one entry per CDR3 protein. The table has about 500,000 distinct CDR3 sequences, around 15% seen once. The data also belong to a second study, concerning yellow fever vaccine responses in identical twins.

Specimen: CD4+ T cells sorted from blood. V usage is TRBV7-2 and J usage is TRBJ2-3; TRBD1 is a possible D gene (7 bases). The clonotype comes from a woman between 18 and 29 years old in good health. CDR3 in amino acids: CASNPQGGDTDTQYF. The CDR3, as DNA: TGTGCCAGCAACCCCCAGGGGGGTGACACAGATACGCAGTATTTT.